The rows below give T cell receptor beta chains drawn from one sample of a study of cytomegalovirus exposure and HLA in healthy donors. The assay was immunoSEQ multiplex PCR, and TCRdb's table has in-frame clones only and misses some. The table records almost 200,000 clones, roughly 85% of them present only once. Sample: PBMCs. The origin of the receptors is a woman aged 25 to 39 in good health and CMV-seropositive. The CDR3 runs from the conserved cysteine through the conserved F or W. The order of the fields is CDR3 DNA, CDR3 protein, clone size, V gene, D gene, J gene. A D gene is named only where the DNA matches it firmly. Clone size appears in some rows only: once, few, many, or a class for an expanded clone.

TGTGCCAGCAGTCAGACAGGGTCCGGGGAGCTGTTTTTT	CASSQTGSGELFF	NA	TRBV11-3	TRBD1	TRBJ2-2
TGTGCCACCAGCAGAGATCCGTTATACAATGAGCAGTTCTTC	CATSRDPLYNEQFF	once	TRBV15	NA	TRBJ2-1
TGTGCCAGCACCTCGACAGGGGTAAGCTCACCCCTCCACTTT	CASTSTGVSSPLHF	few	TRBV25-1	TRBD1	TRBJ1-6
TGCGCCAGCAGCCAAGATGCAGGACTTTCAGATACGCAGTATTTT	CASSQDAGLSDTQYF	NA	TRBV4-3	NA	TRBJ2-3
TGTGCCAGCAGCCAGGGCAATAACTATGGCTACACCTTC	CASSQGNNYGYTF	NA	TRBV7-2	NA	TRBJ1-2
TGTGCCAGCACCCAGGGACAGACCTTTTATGGCTACACCTTC	CASTQGQTFYGYTF	NA	TRBV5-5	TRBD1	TRBJ1-2
TGCGCCAGCAGCCAAGATTGGGGAGTGGTTGTGGCTTTCTTT	CASSQDWGVVVAFF	few	TRBV4-3	NA	TRBJ1-1
TGCGCCAGCAGCCAAGGGTCGGGGGGATACAATGAGCAGTTCTTC	CASSQGSGGYNEQFF	NA	TRBV4-3	TRBD2	TRBJ2-1
TGTGCCAGCAGCGAGGGACTAGTTAGGGACATTCAGTACTTC	CASSEGLVRDIQYF	NA	TRBV7-6	TRBD2	TRBJ2-4
TGTGCCAGCAGCCTAGACCTCGGGCTAGCGGGAACCAAAAACATTCAGTACTTC	CASSLDLGLAGTKNIQYF	few	TRBV9	TRBD2	TRBJ2-4
TGCGCCAGCAGCCCGTCTGCGGGAGGGGTCCTCTCCTACGAGCAGTACTTC	CASSPSAGGVLSYEQYF	once	TRBV4-3	TRBD2	TRBJ2-7
TGTGCCATCAGGAGCTCCTACGAGCAGTACTTC	CAIRSSYEQYF	NA	TRBV10-3	NA	TRBJ2-7
TGTGCCAGCAGCCAAGATCTCACGGGAATGGATACGCAGTATTTT	CASSQDLTGMDTQYF	NA	TRBV4-2	NA	TRBJ2-3
TGTGCCTGGAGTGTACTTGCGGGAGTGGATGAGCAGTTCTTC	CAWSVLAGVDEQFF	once	TRBV30	TRBD2	TRBJ2-1
TGCGCCAGCAGCGGGACAGGGACATACACTGAAGCTTTCTTT	CASSGTGTYTEAFF	once	TRBV10-2	TRBD1	TRBJ1-1
TGTGCCAGCAGTGCAGCTAACTATGGCTACACCTTC	CASSAANYGYTF	NA	TRBV25-1	NA	TRBJ1-2
TGTGCCAGCAGCTTAAGGACAGCAACCGGGGAGCTGTTTTTT	CASSLRTATGELFF	NA	TRBV11-3	NA	TRBJ2-2
TGTGCCAGCTCCAACGCGGTCCCAGATACGCAGTATTTT	CASSNAVPDTQYF	few	TRBV2	NA	TRBJ2-3
TGTGCCAGCAGTATTCAGGTTAGCAATCAGCCCCAGCATTTT	CASSIQVSNQPQHF	NA	TRBV6-1	NA	TRBJ1-5
TGTGCCAGCAGTTCCGGGACAGTGGTTTACGAGCAGTACTTC	CASSSGTVVYEQYF	NA	TRBV6-5	TRBD1	TRBJ2-7
TGTGCCAGCAGTGGCCGGGGTAGCCTTTACGAGCAGTACTTC	CASSGRGSLYEQYF	NA	TRBV27	NA	TRBJ2-7
TGTGCCAGCAGTTCGGGGGGAGCAACTAATGAAAAACTGTTTTTT	CASSSGGATNEKLFF	NA	TRBV28	NA	TRBJ1-4
TGCGCCAGCAGCCAAGATTGGACAGGGAAAGCCAAAAACATTCAGTACTTC	CASSQDWTGKAKNIQYF	NA	TRBV4-1	TRBD1	TRBJ2-4
TGTGCCAGCAGTTTAGGCGGGAGGGCGAACGAGCAGTACTTC	CASSLGGRANEQYF	NA	TRBV27	TRBD2	TRBJ2-7
TGCGCCAGCAGTGAAAGGACAGGGTATGACGAGCAGTACTTC	CASSERTGYDEQYF	NA	TRBV10-2	TRBD1	TRBJ2-7
TGTGCCAGCAGTTACTCGACGGCGGGAGGGGACAATGAGCAGTTCTTC	CASSYSTAGGDNEQFF	NA	TRBV6-6	TRBD2	TRBJ2-1
TGTGCCAGCAGTGCAGGGTTAGGATCCTACGAGCAGTACTTC	CASSAGLGSYEQYF	NA	TRBV9	NA	TRBJ2-7